Below are 21 T cell receptor beta chains sequenced from a single sample in a study of blood T cell repertoires in COVID-19. Clones were sequenced by immunoSEQ multiplex PCR, and TCRdb holds only the in-frame ones, with some missing. The profile shows approximately 150,000 clones, about four fifths of them singletons. Sequenced material: peripheral blood. Every receptor here comes from a man aged 60 to 75 with acute or convalescent COVID-19.

The rearrangement uses TRBV9 and TRBJ2-2, with a tentative D call TRBD1 (6 bases). Trimming took 3 bases from V and 4 from J, leaving 13 bases between them. Germline V gene lookup returns CDR1 SGDLS and CDR2 YYNGEE. This CDR3 has 15 residues. The CDR3 sequence is CASSARQALTGELFF. DNA of the CDR3: TGTGCCAGCAGCGCAAGACAGGCCCTCACCGGGGAGCTGTTTTTT.

CDR3 DNA: TGTGCCAGCAGCCCCCGAGAGGGAAGGGTAGCGGGAGTCCCCGGGGAGCTGTTTTTT. Encoded protein: CASSPREGRVAGVPGELFF. This chain links TRBV7-9 with TRBJ2-2; 9 bases align to TRBD2. V gave up 5 bases and J gave up 6 bases; unmatched junction bases: 19. The germline CDR1 and CDR2 sequences are SEHNR and FQNEAQ (reference sequence). This CDR3 spans 19 amino acids.

This clone was seen only a few times. The CDR3 is CASSPELATNEKLFF. The CDR3 region has the DNA TGTGCCAGCAGCCCCGAGTTGGCAACTAATGAAAAACTGTTTTTT. The chain recombines TRBV9 with TRBJ1-4; no clear D gene. The CDR3 is 15 residues long. CDR1 and CDR2 (germline): SGDLS, YYNGEE. V lost 4 bases and J 0 bases, leaving 10 bases between the germline ends.

This sequence joins TRBV27 and TRBJ1-2, with TRBD1 as a possible D gene (6 bases). The V end was cut by 4 bases, the J end by 4 bases, with 31 bases between. Germline V gene data show CDR1 as MNHEY and CDR2 as SMNVEV (reference sequence). CDR3 length: 20 amino acids. The CDR3 DNA follows: TGTGCCAGCAGTTCGGCATACAGGGTGAGGAGCGGGAGGGCTTTCTATGGCTACACCTTC. It is translated as CASSSAYRVRSGRAFYGYTF.

About this clone: At one end, the junction sequence differs from germline, possibly due to a read error. This chain connects TRBV7-2 to TRBJ2-1; 8 positions match TRBD2. Germline V gene sequence: CDR1 SGHTA, CDR2 FQGNSA. This CDR3 is built from 16 residues. DNA of the CDR3: TGTGCCAGCAGCCTAGCTTCAGCGGGAGCAAGGGGTGAGCAGTTCTTC. This encodes CASSLASAGARGEQFF.

The chain couples TRBV4-2 to TRBJ2-7; D uncertain. Germline-derived CDR1 and CDR2 are LGHNA and YNFKEQ. CDR3 length: 15 residues. V was cut by 4 bases and J by 0 bases, with 13 bases left in between. CDR3 in DNA: TGTGCCAGCAGCCCCCTTACGAGTAGCTCCTACGAGCAGTACTTC. This encodes CASSPLTSSSYEQYF.

The gene calls are TRBV7-3 and TRBJ1-2, with 9 bases aligning to TRBD1. The CDR3 totals 13 residues. V trimming: 8 bases; J trimming: 4 bases; junction bases outside the gene matches: 5. Germline loops: CDR1 SGHTA, CDR2 FQGTGA. CDR3 protein: CASGPTGGYGYTF. The CDR3 coding sequence is TGTGCCAGCGGTCCGACAGGGGGCTATGGCTACACCTTC.

The chain uses TRBV4-2 and TRBJ1-1; no definite D call. V was clipped by 0 bases and J by 11 bases, with 13 bases between them. There are 13 residues in the CDR3. In germline, CDR1 is LGHNA, CDR2 YNFKEQ. The chain's CDR3 is CASSQDFGEDAFF. The CDR3, as DNA: TGTGCCAGCAGCCAAGATTTCGGGGAGGATGCTTTCTTT.

For the CDR3, the DNA is TGCGCCAGCAGCTTGGAGGACAGGTCTTACACTGAAGCTTTCTTT. Protein product: CASSLEDRSYTEAFF. The chain uses TRBV5-1 and TRBJ1-1; the match to TRBD1 covers 7 bases. Trimming removed 0 bases from V and 3 bases from J; junction bases left unmatched: 5. Germline loops: CDR1 SGHRS, CDR2 YFSETQ. CDR3 length: 15 amino acids.

The sample holds one count of this clone. This chain links TRBV7-6 with TRBJ1-1; D remains unclear. The ends were cut back, 2 bases at V and 5 bases at J, with 9 bases in the middle. This CDR3 region has 13 residues. Germline V gene sequence: CDR1 SGHVS, CDR2 FNYEAQ. CDR3 nucleotide sequence: TGTGCCAGCAGCTTATCAGATTGGACTGAAGCTTTCTTT. It is translated as CASSLSDWTEAFF.

This chain joins TRBV6-6 and TRBJ1-2; TRBD1 matches at 9 bases. V shed 2 bases and J 2 bases; nucleotides not matched to a gene: 0. Per germline, CDR1 MNHNY and CDR2 SVGAGI (reference sequence). The CDR3 loop spans 14 amino acids. Here the CDR3 reads CASSYGQGNYGYTF. The CDR3 nucleotides read TGTGCCAGCAGTTACGGACAGGGGAACTATGGCTACACCTTC.

The V gene is TRBV6-5, the J gene TRBJ2-2, with TRBD2 matching 7 bases. The junction had 5 bases not matched to a gene; V was cut back by 7 bases and J by 0 bases. Germline V CDR1 and CDR2: MNHEY, SVGAGI. The CDR3 extends over 15 amino acids. CDR3 loop: CASKSSGANTGELFF. In nucleotides, the CDR3 is TGTGCCAGCAAGTCTAGCGGAGCGAACACCGGGGAGCTGTTTTTT.

The chain carries TRBV30 and TRBJ2-2; the D is unclear. The CDR3 covers 13 residues. V was clipped by 2 bases and J by 1 base, with 5 bases between them. CDR1 is GTSNPN, CDR2 SVGIG, per germline (reference sequence). CDR3 protein: CAWSQRNTGELFF. The CDR3 DNA reads TGTGCCTGGAGTCAGCGGAACACCGGGGAGCTGTTTTTT.

This clone came up a few times. The rearrangement links TRBV5-1 to TRBJ1-2; 7 nucleotides align to TRBD1. J gave up 4 bases and V 5 bases, and 8 bases lay outside the gene matches. CDR3 length: 14 amino acids. Per germline, CDR1 SGHRS and CDR2 YFSETQ. CDR3 nucleotide sequence: TGCGCCAGCAGTTCCCAGGGGGAGACCTATGGCTACACCTTC. This gives the protein CASSSQGETYGYTF.

This chain uses TRBV6-5 with TRBJ2-7; 11 nucleotides match TRBD2. The CDR3 length is 15 residues. V was clipped by 6 bases and J by 3 bases; unmatched bases: 7. Per the germline V gene, CDR1 is MNHEY and CDR2 is SVGAGI. The CDR3 protein is CASRDSGGAFYEQYF. For the CDR3, the DNA is TGTGCCAGCAGGGATAGCGGGGGGGCTTTCTACGAGCAGTACTTC.

This chain uses TRBV5-5 with TRBJ2-1; D might be TRBD2 (5 bases). The V and J ends lost 2 bases and 4 bases respectively, with 10 bases between them. The V gene's germline CDR1 is SGHKS and CDR2 YYEKEE (reference sequence). The CDR3 sequence is 14 residues long. CDR3 sequence (DNA): TGTGCCAGCAGCTTTGACACGGGGTACAATGAGCAGTTCTTC. This codes for CASSFDTGYNEQFF.

The chain couples TRBV5-1 to TRBJ2-7, with 9 nucleotides matching TRBD1. With 2 bases clipped from V and 11 bases from J, the junction kept 11 bases outside the gene matches. The CDR3 is 14 amino acids. Germline loops: CDR1 SGHRS, CDR2 YFSETQ. Written as DNA, the CDR3 is TGCGCCAGCAGCTTTCCGGGACAGGGCGTAATGAAGTACTTC. Its translation is CASSFPGQGVMKYF. Drawing the rest from reference TRBV5-1 and TRBJ2-7, the complete variable domain is KAGVTQTPRYLIKTRGQQVTLSCSPISGHRSVSWYQQTPGQGLQFLFEYFSETQRNKGNFPGRFSGRQFSNSRSEMNVSTLELGDSALYLCASSFPGQGVMKYFGPGTRLTVT.

This chain connects TRBV30 to TRBJ2-2; D uncertain. Germline V CDR1 and CDR2: GTSNPN, SVGIG (reference sequence). The CDR3 covers 13 residues. V dropped 3 bases and J dropped 0 bases, with 5 bases sitting between them. CDR3 sequence: CAWRSANTGELFF. The CDR3 coding sequence is TGTGCCTGGAGATCAGCGAACACCGGGGAGCTGTTTTTT.

The CDR3 spells CASSQGGGNQPQHF. Written as DNA, the CDR3 is TGTGCCAGCAGCCAAGGGGGAGGCAATCAGCCCCAGCATTTT. The J gene is TRBJ1-5, the V gene TRBV3-1 (or the pseudogene TRBV3-2); D gene unclear. Trimming shortened V by 1 base and J by 2 bases, and 6 bases separated the two germline ends. The CDR3 runs to 14 residues. Germline CDR1 LGHDT, CDR2 YNNKEL (reference sequence).

V usage is TRBV21-1 and J usage is TRBJ1-1; the D segment call TRBD1 is taken from the table without a DNA check. TRBV21-1 is flagged as a pseudogene. This CDR3 comprises 14 residues. The CDR3 sequence: CASSKWARRTEAFF. In DNA form, the CDR3 reads TGTGCCAGCAGCAAATGGGCCAGAAGGACTGAAGCTTTCTTT.

The chain has TRBV5-1 and TRBJ1-5, with 9 bases aligning to TRBD1. J was trimmed by 2 bases and V by 0 bases; bases with no gene match: 3. CDR1 SGHRS and CDR2 YFSETQ come from the germline V gene. The CDR3 sequence is 16 residues long. The DNA for the CDR3 is TGCGCCAGCAGCTTGGGGGACAGGGAAGGCAATCAGCCCCAGCATTTT. Encoded protein: CASSLGDREGNQPQHF.